These 2 T cell receptor beta chains came from one sample sequenced in a study of cytomegalovirus exposure and HLA in healthy donors. Researchers ran the PCR with 60 Vbeta and 13 Jbeta primers. The protocol was immunoSEQ multiplex PCR, while the TCRdb copy is restricted to in-frame clones and leaves out a portion. This sample has 200,000 to 250,000 clones; 75% to 90% occur once, and the top ten carry roughly 0.99%. The sequencing input was PBMCs. The receptors derive from a woman under 30 in good health and CMV-seronegative.

The sample holds one count of this clone. CDR3 protein: CASSDQLAGVEQFF. The CDR3 DNA reads as TGTGCCAGCAGCGATCAACTAGCGGGAGTTGAGCAGTTCTTC. V gene TRBV9 combines with J gene TRBJ2-1; TRBD2 agrees at 11 bases. V lost 3 bases, J lost 9 bases, and 5 bases stayed unmatched. CDR1 is SGDLS and CDR2 is YYNGEE in the germline V gene. The CDR3 is made up of 14 amino acids.

This clone has just a few counts. V gene TRBV10-3 combines with J gene TRBJ2-5, with D possibly being TRBD1 (6 bases). The CDR3 has 13 amino acids. Per germline, CDR1 ENHRY and CDR2 SYGVKD. V lost 8 bases, J lost 5 bases, and 15 bases lay in between. Written as DNA, the CDR3 is TGTGCCATCGCAGGGGCCAGCCCCGAGACCCAGTACTTC. Residues: CAIAGASPETQYF.